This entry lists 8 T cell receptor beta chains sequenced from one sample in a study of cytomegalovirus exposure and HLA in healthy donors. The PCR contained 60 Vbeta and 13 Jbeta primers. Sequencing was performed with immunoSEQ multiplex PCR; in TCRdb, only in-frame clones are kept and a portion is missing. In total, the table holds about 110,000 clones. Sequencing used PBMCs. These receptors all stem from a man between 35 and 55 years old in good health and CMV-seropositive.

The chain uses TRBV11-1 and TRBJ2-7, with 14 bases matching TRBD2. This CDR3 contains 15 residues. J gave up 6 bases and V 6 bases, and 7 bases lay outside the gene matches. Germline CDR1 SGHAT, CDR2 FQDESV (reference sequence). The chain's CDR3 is CASRKTSGGAREQYF. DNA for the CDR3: TGTGCCAGCAGGAAGACTAGCGGGGGGGCCCGCGAGCAGTACTTC.

The CDR3 region is CASTWGGSGGEQFF. CDR3 in DNA: TGCGCCAGCACCTGGGGCGGGAGTGGCGGTGAGCAGTTCTTC. This chain uses TRBV5-1 with TRBJ2-1, with 7 bases lining up with TRBD2. The ends lost 6 bases at V and 9 bases at J; junction bases unmatched: 12. CDR1 and CDR2 from the germline V gene are SGHRS and YFSETQ. The CDR3 length is 14 residues. The variable domain in full, with the rest retrieved from reference TRBV5-1 and TRBJ2-1, is KAGVTQTPRYLIKTRGQQVTLSCSPISGHRSVSWYQQTPGQGLQFLFEYFSETQRNKGNFPGRFSGRQFSNSRSEMNVSTLELGDSALYLCASTWGGSGGEQFFGPGTRLTVL.

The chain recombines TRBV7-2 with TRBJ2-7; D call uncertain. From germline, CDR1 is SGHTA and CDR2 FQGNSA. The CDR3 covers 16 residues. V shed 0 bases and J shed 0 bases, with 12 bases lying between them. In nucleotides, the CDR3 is TGTGCCAGCAGCTTAGCTGGTAGTCGGAGCTCCTACGAGCAGTACTTC. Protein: CASSLAGSRSSYEQYF.

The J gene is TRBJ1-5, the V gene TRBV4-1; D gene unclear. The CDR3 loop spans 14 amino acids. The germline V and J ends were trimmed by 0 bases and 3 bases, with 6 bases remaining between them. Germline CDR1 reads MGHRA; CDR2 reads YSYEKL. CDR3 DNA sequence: TGCGCCAGCAGCCAAGAGGGCATCAATCAGCCCCAGCATTTT. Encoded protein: CASSQEGINQPQHF.

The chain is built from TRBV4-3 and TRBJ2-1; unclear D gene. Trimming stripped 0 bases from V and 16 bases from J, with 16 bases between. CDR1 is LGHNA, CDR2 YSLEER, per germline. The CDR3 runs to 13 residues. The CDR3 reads CASSQEMRIPLFF. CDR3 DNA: TGCGCCAGCAGCCAAGAAATGCGGATTCCTCTCTTCTTC.

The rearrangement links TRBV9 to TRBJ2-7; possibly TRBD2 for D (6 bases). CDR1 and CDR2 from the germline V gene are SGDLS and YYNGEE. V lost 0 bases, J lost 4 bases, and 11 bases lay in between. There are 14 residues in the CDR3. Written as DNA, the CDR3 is TGTGCCAGCAGCGTAGGAGTAGCGGAGTACGAGCAGTACTTC. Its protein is CASSVGVAEYEQYF.

CDR3 nucleotide sequence: TGTGCCAGCAGCTTAGGTAGCGCCCCAAACATTCAGTACTTC. Translation gives CASSLGSAPNIQYF. The rearrangement uses TRBV7-2 and TRBJ2-4, with a possible D match to TRBD2 (5 bases). The CDR3 extends over 14 amino acids. Germline V gives CDR1 SGHTA, CDR2 FQGNSA. Between the trimmed V and J ends, which lost 1 base and 6 bases, there was a span of 10 bases.

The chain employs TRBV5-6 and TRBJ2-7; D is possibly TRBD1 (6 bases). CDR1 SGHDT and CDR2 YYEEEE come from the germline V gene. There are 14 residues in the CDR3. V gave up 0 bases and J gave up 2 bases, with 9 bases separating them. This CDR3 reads CASSLEGVPYEQYF. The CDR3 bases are TGTGCCAGCAGCTTGGAGGGGGTACCCTACGAGCAGTACTTC.